Included here is one T cell receptor (beta chain) sequence, with context. The data stem from a study of shared clonotypes between healthy human individuals. The V end was cut by 8 bases, the J end by 5 bases, with 19 bases between. The CDR3 runs to 14 residues. Germline V gene lookup returns CDR1 SGHRS and CDR2 YFSETQ. The input for sorted-subset replicate PCRs was around 0.2 ug DNA, about 30,000 T cell genomes. The protocol was immunoSEQ multiplex PCR, while the TCRdb copy is restricted to in-frame clones and leaves out a portion. The table has around 370,000 clones, approximately 96% seen once; the top ten hold about 0.32%.

The rearrangement joins TRBV5-1 to TRBJ2-5; maybe TRBD2 (6 bases). The clonotype was recovered from a man in his thirties or forties in good health. Specimen: memory CD8+ T cells sorted from blood. The sample's subset: CD45RO+ cells pooled with CCR7-negative TemRA cells. The CDR3 nucleotides are TGCGCCAGTTCACTGGGGCGGGGAAGGGAGACCCAGTACTTC. Its translation: CASSLGRGRETQYF.